This T cell receptor (beta chain) was identified in a study of cytomegalovirus exposure and HLA in healthy donors. Germline CDR1 and CDR2: MNHNS and SASEGT. The CDR3 runs to 14 residues. V was clipped by 7 bases and J by 6 bases, with 16 bases between them. PCR was performed using 60 Vbeta and 13 Jbeta primers. Measured with immunoSEQ multiplex PCR; TCRdb has only the in-frame clones, and not every one. Of 100,000 to 140,000 clones in the sample, around 77% were seen once. The V and J genes are TRBV6-1 and TRBJ2-1; the D gene is possibly TRBD1 (6 bases). Material for sequencing was PBMCs. This clonotype was sampled from a man aged 18-30 years in good health and CMV-seronegative. CDR3 protein: CASNRARTVNEQFF. In DNA form, the CDR3 reads TGTGCCAGCAACCGCGCAAGGACAGTCAATGAGCAGTTCTTC.